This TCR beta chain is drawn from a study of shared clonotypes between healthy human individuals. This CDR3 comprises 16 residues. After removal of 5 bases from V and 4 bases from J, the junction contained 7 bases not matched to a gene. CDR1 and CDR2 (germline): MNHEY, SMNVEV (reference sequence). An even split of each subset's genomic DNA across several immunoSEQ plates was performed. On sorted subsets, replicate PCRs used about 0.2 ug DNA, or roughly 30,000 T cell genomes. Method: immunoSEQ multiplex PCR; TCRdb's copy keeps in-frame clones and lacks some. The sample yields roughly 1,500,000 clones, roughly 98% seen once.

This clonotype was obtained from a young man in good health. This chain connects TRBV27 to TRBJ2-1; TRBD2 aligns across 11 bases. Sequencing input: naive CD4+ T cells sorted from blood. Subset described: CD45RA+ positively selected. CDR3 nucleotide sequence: TGTGCCAGCAGTATACAACGACTAGCGGGGTACAATGAGCAGTTCTTC. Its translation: CASSIQRLAGYNEQFF.